The 26 T cell receptor beta chains in this list originate from one sample, sequenced in a study of blood T cell repertoires in COVID-19. Sequenced by immunoSEQ multiplex PCR; TCRdb stores in-frame clones only, minus some. The sample shows about 300,000 clones, just under 90% of them seen only once. The sequenced sample consisted of peripheral blood. The receptors stem from a woman aged 25-40 years with COVID-19, enrolled during active disease.

The chain has TRBV5-1 and TRBJ1-4, with TRBD1 identical over 8 bases. V trimming: 3 bases; J trimming: 0 bases; junction bases outside the gene matches: 19. Germline lookup yields CDR1 SGHRS and CDR2 YFSETQ. The CDR3 consists of 21 residues. CDR3 DNA sequence: TGCGCCAGCAGCTCAAATTCCATCTTAGGGCAGGGGGCGGCAACTAATGAAAAACTGTTTTTT. Translated: CASSSNSILGQGAATNEKLFF.

This chain links TRBV6-5 with TRBJ1-2, with D hard to call. Trimming left V 6 bases short and J 5 bases short, with 16 bases between. This CDR3 region has 14 residues. Germline V CDR1 and CDR2: MNHEY, SVGAGI. CDR3 sequence reads: CASSSPGRSYGYTF. The CDR3 DNA sequence: TGTGCCAGCAGCTCCCCGGGGAGGTCATATGGCTACACCTTC.

The rearrangement links TRBV6-2 or TRBV6-3 to TRBJ2-5, with 7 bases fitting TRBD1. The CDR3 loop spans 13 amino acids. Trimming took 5 bases from V and 5 from J; bases not matched to a gene: 5. The germline gives CDR1 MNHEY, CDR2 SVGEGT. This chain's CDR3 is CASSDRVMETQYF. CDR3 coding DNA: TGTGCCAGCAGTGACAGGGTTATGGAGACCCAGTACTTC.

The chain links TRBV5-1 to TRBJ2-3; possibly TRBD2 for D (6 bases). Germline CDR1 and CDR2: SGHRS and YFSETQ. CDR3 size: 14 residues. V was cut by 0 bases and J by 4 bases, with 9 bases left in between. The CDR3 loop is CASSLAWGADTQYF. CDR3 nucleotide sequence: TGCGCCAGCAGCTTGGCCTGGGGGGCAGATACGCAGTATTTT.

The chain combines TRBV28 with TRBJ1-2; perhaps TRBD1 as D (6 bases). Trimming left V 4 bases short and J 1 base short, with 13 bases between. The V gene's germline CDR1 is MDHEN and CDR2 SYDVKM. This CDR3 region has 15 residues. DNA for the CDR3: TGTGCCAGCAGTTCCCCAGGGGCGGGTAACTATGGCTACACCTTC. Protein sequence: CASSSPGAGNYGYTF.

The chain links TRBV11-2 to TRBJ2-1; weak D call: TRBD2 (7 bases). Germline V gene sequence: CDR1 SGHAT, CDR2 FQNNGV. The germline V and J ends were trimmed by 5 bases and 4 bases, with 15 bases remaining between them. The CDR3 is 15 amino acids. The CDR3 DNA is TGTGCCAGCAGCCTTACGGGGGGCGTATACAATGAGCAGTTCTTC. As protein: CASSLTGGVYNEQFF.

The gene calls are TRBV6-5 and TRBJ2-5; D possibly corresponds to TRBD2 (5 bases). Trimming left V 6 bases short and J 1 base short, with 15 bases between. The CDR3 length is 15 residues. Germline assignment: CDR1 MNHEY and CDR2 SVGAGI. The CDR3, as DNA: TGTGCCAGCAGACCCGGGAACAGAGCCCAAGAGACCCAGTACTTC. Translated, it gives CASRPGNRAQETQYF.

V usage is TRBV20-1 and J usage is TRBJ2-7, with D tentatively TRBD2 (6 bases). Germline V CDR1 and CDR2: DFQATT, SNEGSKA (reference sequence). Trimming removed 6 bases at V and 7 bases at J, with 13 bases between. The CDR3 loop spans 11 amino acids. The CDR3 sequence: CSAGTSNEQYV. The DNA for the CDR3 is TGCAGTGCGGGAACTAGCAATGAGCAGTACGTC.

This sequence joins TRBV28 and TRBJ1-1; tentatively, D is TRBD1 (5 bases). This CDR3 comprises 12 residues. Germline assignment: CDR1 MDHEN and CDR2 SYDVKM. The germline V and J ends were trimmed by 6 bases and 8 bases, with 13 bases remaining between them. CDR3 residues: CASRPRGTEAFF. The CDR3 nucleotides are TGTGCCAGCAGGCCCCGGGGGACGGAAGCTTTCTTT. Using reference TRBV28 and TRBJ1-1 for the parts outside the CDR3, the full variable domain is DVKVTQSSRYLVKRTGEKVFLECVQDMDHENMFWYRQDPGLGLRLIYFSYDVKMKEKGDIPEGYSVSREKKERFSLILESASTNQTSMYLCASRPRGTEAFFGQGTRLTVV.

V usage is TRBV5-1 and J usage is TRBJ1-2, with D perhaps matching TRBD1 (5 bases). The CDR3 totals 15 residues. CDR1 is SGHRS, CDR2 YFSETQ, per germline. Between the trimmed V and J ends, which lost 3 bases and 6 bases, there was a span of 18 bases. CDR3 amino acids: CASSSKVGRVDGYTF. DNA of the CDR3: TGCGCCAGCAGCTCGAAGGTGGGGCGAGTTGATGGCTACACCTTC. Based on the CDR3 plus reference TRBV5-1 and TRBJ1-2, the full variable domain is KAGVTQTPRYLIKTRGQQVTLSCSPISGHRSVSWYQQTPGQGLQFLFEYFSETQRNKGNFPGRFSGRQFSNSRSEMNVSTLELGDSALYLCASSSKVGRVDGYTFGSGTRLTVV.

The chain carries TRBV15 and TRBJ2-7, with 11 positions matching TRBD2. The CDR3 runs to 17 residues. The germline V gene encodes CDR1 LNHNV and CDR2 YYDKDF (reference sequence). V was clipped by 0 bases and J by 4 bases; unmatched bases: 8. The CDR3 sequence is CATSRDRMGLAAYEQYF. CDR3 coding DNA: TGTGCCACCAGCAGAGATCGGATGGGACTAGCGGCTTACGAGCAGTACTTC.

V is TRBV7-9 and J is TRBJ1-5; D perhaps matches TRBD1 (6 bases). The CDR3 is made up of 14 amino acids. V was shortened by 2 bases and J by 6 bases, with 11 bases between the two germline ends. Germline V gene sequence: CDR1 SEHNR, CDR2 FQNEAQ (reference sequence). CDR3 region: CASSLQGSGQPQHF. The DNA for the CDR3 is TGTGCCAGCAGCTTACAGGGGTCCGGTCAGCCCCAGCATTTT.

DNA for the CDR3: TGTGCCAGCACCCCTACTAGCGGCTACCCACCCGGGGAGCTGTTTTTT. It is translated as CASTPTSGYPPGELFF. J is TRBJ2-2 and V is TRBV2; TRBD2 agrees at 8 bases. This CDR3 is built from 16 residues. V was clipped by 7 bases and J by 6 bases; unmatched bases: 13. Germline CDR1 is SNHLY and CDR2 is FYNNEI.

V is TRBV4-1 and J is TRBJ2-7; TRBD1 aligns across 7 bases. The CDR3 contains 15 residues. Per germline, CDR1 MGHRA and CDR2 YSYEKL. The trim removed 0 bases at V and 5 bases at J, leaving 7 bases unmatched. The CDR3 sequence: CASSQDVRGHDEQYF. Here the CDR3 DNA reads TGCGCCAGCAGCCAAGATGTGAGGGGGCACGACGAGCAGTACTTC.

Of note for this clone: This sample also contains other DNA sequences that code for the same CDR3. The J gene is TRBJ1-5, the V gene TRBV19; TRBD1 matches at 9 bases. The trim removed 1 base at V and 4 bases at J, leaving 2 bases unmatched. CDR3 length: 15 residues. Germline CDR1 is LNHDA and CDR2 is SQIVND (reference sequence). CDR3 in amino acids: CASSIGQGGNQPQHF. The DNA for the CDR3 is TGTGCCAGTAGTATAGGACAGGGGGGAAATCAGCCCCAGCATTTT.

The J gene is TRBJ1-6, the V gene TRBV28, with D perhaps matching TRBD1 (5 bases). Trimming removed 1 base from V and 0 bases from J, with 16 bases in between. There are 19 residues in the CDR3. Germline lookup yields CDR1 MDHEN and CDR2 SYDVKM. The CDR3 loop reads CASSLFGTDYSSYNSPLHF. In DNA form, the CDR3 reads TGTGCCAGCAGTTTATTTGGGACGGACTATAGCTCCTATAATTCACCCCTCCACTTT.

The gene calls are TRBV4-3 and TRBJ1-1, with 7 bases fitting TRBD1. Germline values: CDR1 LGHNA, CDR2 YSLEER. The V and J ends lost 5 bases and 1 base, in that order; junction bases with no gene match: 7. CDR3 length: 15 amino acids. The CDR3 sequence is CASSGWDSKNTEAFF. DNA of the CDR3: TGCGCCAGCAGCGGATGGGACAGTAAGAACACTGAAGCTTTCTTT.

The rearrangement uses TRBV19 and TRBJ2-7; D may be TRBD1 (6 bases). With 4 bases removed from V and 1 base from J, the gap between germline ends came to 11 bases. Germline CDR1 is LNHDA and CDR2 is SQIVND (reference sequence). This CDR3 contains 14 residues. CDR3 region: CASSNLDSSYEQYF. In nucleotides, the CDR3 is TGTGCCAGTAGTAACTTGGACAGTTCCTACGAGCAGTACTTC. The variable domain in full, completed from reference TRBV19 and TRBJ2-7, reads DGGITQSPKYLFRKEGQNVTLSCEQNLNHDAMYWYRQDPGQGLRLIYYSQIVNDFQKGDIAEGYSVSREKKESFPLTVTSAQKNPTAFYLCASSNLDSSYEQYFGPGTRLTVT.

The genes are TRBV12-3 or TRBV12-4 and TRBJ1-1; D uncertain. With 2 bases removed from V and 1 base from J, the gap between germline ends came to 5 bases. CDR3 length: 13 residues. The CDR3 region is CASSLMANTEAFF. CDR3 sequence (DNA): TGTGCCAGCAGTTTAATGGCGAACACTGAAGCTTTCTTT.

CDR3 sequence (DNA): TGTGCCAGCGGAAGTGCTAGGTATGAGCAGTTCTTC. Translated: CASGSARYEQFF. The chain uses TRBV2 and TRBJ2-1, with unresolved D. V was cut by 8 bases and J by 8 bases, with 13 bases left in between. CDR3 length: 12 amino acids. In germline, CDR1 is SNHLY, CDR2 FYNNEI.

This sequence joins TRBV14 and TRBJ2-5; TRBD2 agrees at 11 bases. V gave up 1 base and J gave up 5 bases; unmatched junction bases: 3. CDR1 and CDR2 (germline): SGHDN, FVKESK. There are 15 residues in the CDR3. CDR3 in amino acids: CASSQGLAGSETQYF. DNA for the CDR3: TGTGCCAGCAGCCAAGGACTAGCGGGGAGCGAGACCCAGTACTTC. Filled out from reference TRBV14 and TRBJ2-5, the complete variable domain reads EAGVTQFPSHSVIEKGQTVTLRCDPISGHDNLYWYRRVMGKEIKFLLHFVKESKQDESGMPNNRFLAERTGGTYSTLKVQPAELEDSGVYFCASSQGLAGSETQYFGPGTRLLVL.

The chain carries TRBV30 and TRBJ2-7; perhaps TRBD1 as D (6 bases). Germline lookup yields CDR1 GTSNPN and CDR2 SVGIG (reference sequence). The ends were cut back, 3 bases at V and 1 base at J, with 13 bases in the middle. This CDR3 region has 14 residues. CDR3 in amino acids: CAWSTGFGSYEQYF. For the CDR3, the DNA is TGTGCCTGGAGCACAGGGTTTGGTTCCTACGAGCAGTACTTC.

The count of this clone is one. The chain uses TRBV7-2 and TRBJ2-4; 7 positions agree with TRBD1. This CDR3 spans 14 amino acids. V shed 1 base, J shed 5 bases, and the junction held 2 bases outside the gene matches. CDR1 SGHTA and CDR2 FQGNSA come from the germline V gene. In nucleotides, the CDR3 is TGTGCCAGCAGCTTAGTTGGACAGGAAAACATTCAGTACTTC. Its protein product is CASSLVGQENIQYF.

The genes are TRBV11-1 and TRBJ2-3; D gene unclear. V was shortened by 10 bases and J by 10 bases, with 18 bases between the two germline ends. The CDR3 is 12 residues long. Germline V gives CDR1 SGHAT, CDR2 FQDESV (reference sequence). The CDR3 sequence: CATSYSGLAQYF. In nucleotides, the CDR3 is TGTGCCACCTCTTACTCCGGCCTAGCGCAGTATTTT.

The CDR3 bases are TGTGCCAGCAGTTCCGGGGCGGGGGGCTATAGCAATCAGCCCCAGCATTTT. It specifies CASSSGAGGYSNQPQHF. This rearrangement joins TRBV6-2 or TRBV6-3 to TRBJ1-5; D possibly corresponds to TRBD1 (6 bases). Trimming removed 4 bases at V and 0 bases at J, with 16 bases between. From germline, CDR1 is MNHEY and CDR2 SVGEGT. This CDR3 is built from 17 residues.

The chain joins TRBV9 to TRBJ1-2, with 10 nucleotides matching TRBD1. The CDR3 totals 15 residues. Losses at the gene ends were 0 bases for V and 2 bases for J; bases not matched to a gene: 1. Germline V gene data show CDR1 as SGDLS and CDR2 as YYNGEE. In DNA form, the CDR3 reads TGTGCCAGCAGCGTAGGGACAGGGGGGAACTATGGCTACACCTTC. Translating it yields CASSVGTGGNYGYTF.